Presented here are 17 T cell receptor beta chains from one specimen sequenced in a study of T cell repertoires in cytomegalovirus infection. A single record per CDR3 protein comes from TCRdb applying MiXCR to the reads. The data contain about 180,000 distinct CDR3 sequences, about an eighth of them singletons. Sequenced sample: PBMCs. The receptors here all came from a human donor in good health (CMV status not recorded). Some clones in this sample may be carry-over from other donors' samples.

The sample holds a few counts of this clonotype. This chain uses TRBV7-9 with TRBJ1-5; D ambiguous. The CDR3 extends over 17 amino acids. Between the trimmed V and J ends, which lost 0 bases and 2 bases, there was a span of 14 bases. Germline values: CDR1 SEHNR, CDR2 FQNEAQ (reference sequence). In DNA form, the CDR3 reads TGTGCCAGCAGCTTAGCGCTCTCTGGGCTCGGCAATCAGCCCCAGCATTTT. Translated: CASSLALSGLGNQPQHF.

On this clonotype itself: A read error is possible here, since a much larger clone lies one base away. This chain links TRBV6-1 with TRBJ2-1; D is unresolved. The DNA end is a closer match to TRBJ2-7, so the J assignment may be wrong. From germline, CDR1 is MNHNS and CDR2 SASEGT. The CDR3 has 12 residues. CDR3 coding DNA: TGTGCCAGCAGTGACCGATACAATGAGCAGTACTTC. Its protein is CASSDRYNEQYF.

This chain joins TRBV5-1 and TRBJ2-1, with 15 bases matching TRBD2. The V gene end was trimmed by 3 bases and the J gene end by 5 bases; junction bases not matched to a gene: 6. Per germline, CDR1 SGHRS and CDR2 YFSETQ. The CDR3 is 17 amino acids. Here the CDR3 DNA reads TGCGCCAGCAGCTGGACTAGCGGGAGGGCAGGCCACAATGAGCAGTTCTTC. Amino acids: CASSWTSGRAGHNEQFF.

This clonotype appeared many times. The chain employs TRBV12-3 or TRBV12-4 and TRBJ2-1; 15 bases align to TRBD2. The CDR3 spans 15 residues. V was pared by 3 bases and J by 7 bases, with 1 base of the junction left unmatched. This CDR3 reads CASSFGLAGGNEQFF. The CDR3 DNA sequence: TGTGCCAGCAGTTTCGGACTAGCGGGAGGGAATGAGCAGTTCTTC.

This clonotype was seen many times. J is TRBJ2-1 and V is TRBV12-3 or TRBV12-4; 7 bases are shared with TRBD2. The CDR3 is 14 amino acids. With V trimmed by 3 bases and J by 8 bases, 7 bases remained unmatched. The CDR3 DNA reads TGTGCCAGCAGTTTGGGCGGGAGCTCGGATGAGCAGTTCTTC. Amino acid sequence: CASSLGGSSDEQFF.

This clonotype was seen many times. The chain employs TRBV4-2 and TRBJ1-4, with D uncertain. V lost 1 base and J lost 7, with 13 bases in between. This CDR3 is 15 amino acids long. From germline, CDR1 is LGHNA and CDR2 YNFKEQ. The CDR3 loop reads CASSQGPGLGEKLFF. The CDR3 nucleotides read TGTGCCAGCAGCCAAGGGCCAGGCCTTGGTGAAAAACTGTTTTTT.

This clonotype has more than one count but fewer than ten. The V gene is TRBV12-5, the J gene TRBJ1-2; D ambiguous. This CDR3 has 12 amino acids. V lost 1 base to trimming and J lost 4 bases, with 4 bases between them. The V gene's germline CDR1 is LGHNT and CDR2 FRNRAP. This CDR3 is CASGLGVYGYTF. The CDR3 DNA sequence: TGTGCTAGTGGTTTGGGGGTCTATGGCTACACCTTC.

This clonotype was detected only a few times. The rearrangement links TRBV29-1 to TRBJ1-1; D gene ambiguous. The length of the CDR3 is 12 residues. The ends were cut back, 4 bases at V and 4 bases at J, with 10 bases in the middle. Germline-derived CDR1 and CDR2 are SQVTM and ANQGSEA. The CDR3 region is CSVATALTEAFF. The CDR3 nucleotides are TGCAGCGTTGCGACGGCCCTCACTGAAGCTTTCTTT.

This clonotype was seen repeatedly, ten times or more. The chain combines TRBV4-1 with TRBJ1-1; TRBD1 matches 11 bases. CDR3 length: 16 residues. Germline-derived CDR1 and CDR2 are MGHRA and YSYEKL. With 4 bases clipped from V and 4 bases from J, the junction kept 8 bases outside the gene matches. CDR3 nucleotide sequence: TGCGCCAGCAGCCGTGGACAGGGGGCGCGGGGCACTGAAGCTTTCTTT. This sequence encodes CASSRGQGARGTEAFF.

Only a few counts were recorded for this clonotype. J is TRBJ2-1 and V is TRBV5-1; 15 bases line up with TRBD2. With 3 bases clipped from V and 6 bases from J, the junction kept 7 bases outside the gene matches. CDR1 is SGHRS and CDR2 is YFSETQ in the germline V gene. CDR3 length: 17 residues. The CDR3 DNA is TGCGCCAGCAGCTCGGCCCGGGGACTAGCGGGAGGCAATGAGCAGTTCTTC. As protein: CASSSARGLAGGNEQFF.

This clonotype has only a few counts. The chain couples TRBV5-1 to TRBJ1-2; D may be TRBD1 (5 bases). V dropped 0 bases and J dropped 3 bases, with 12 bases sitting between them. The CDR3 spans 15 residues. Germline loops: CDR1 SGHRS, CDR2 YFSETQ. CDR3 bases: TGCGCCAGCAGCTTGGACAGCCCGGGGGACTATGGCTACACCTTC. Residues: CASSLDSPGDYGYTF. Looking up the rest from reference TRBV5-1 and TRBJ1-2 gives the full variable domain: KAGVTQTPRYLIKTRGQQVTLSCSPISGHRSVSWYQQTPGQGLQFLFEYFSETQRNKGNFPGRFSGRQFSNSRSEMNVSTLELGDSALYLCASSLDSPGDYGYTFGSGTRLTVV.

This clonotype occurred a few times. The rearrangement links TRBV29-1 to TRBJ2-3; D is tentatively TRBD1 or TRBD2 (6 bases each). V lost 3 bases and J 6 bases, leaving 10 bases between the germline ends. CDR1 and CDR2 from the germline V gene are SQVTM and ANQGSEA. This CDR3 has 12 amino acids. CDR3 amino acids: CSVEGGGDTQYF. The CDR3 DNA reads as TGCAGCGTTGAGGGGGGCGGCGATACGCAGTATTTT.

The J gene is TRBJ2-1, the V gene TRBV4-1; 11 bases agree with TRBD2. The CDR3 covers 16 residues. Germline assignment: CDR1 MGHRA and CDR2 YSYEKL. The J segment lost 9 bases and the V segment lost 4 bases, leaving 11 bases of the junction unmatched. The CDR3 here is CASSPIAGGVVVEQFF. CDR3 bases: TGCGCCAGCAGCCCGATAGCGGGAGGGGTGGTGGTTGAGCAGTTCTTC.

This clonotype was counted once. This clone may be a read error of a much larger clone one base away. The chain has TRBV6-2 or TRBV6-3 and TRBJ2-2, with a tentative D call TRBD1 (6 bases). Per germline, CDR1 MNHEY and CDR2 SVGEGT. CDR3 length: 16 residues. This CDR3 reads CASSPQGRTYTGVLFF. The CDR3 DNA reads TGTGCCAGCAGTCCTCAGGGGAGAACCTACACCGGGGTGCTGTTTTTT.

This clonotype was observed many times. CDR3 protein: CASSLYRGGIEAFF. CDR3 DNA sequence: TGTGCCAGCAGCTTATACCGTGGGGGAATTGAAGCTTTCTTT. The chain employs TRBV11-2 and TRBJ1-1; possibly TRBD1 for D (5 bases). V dropped 2 bases and J dropped 7 bases, with 14 bases sitting between them. The V gene's germline CDR1 is SGHAT and CDR2 FQNNGV. This CDR3 contains 14 residues.

This clonotype was seen a few times. This chain connects TRBV18 to TRBJ1-4; 7 bases match TRBD1. J lost 7 bases, V lost 6 bases, and 8 bases had no gene match. CDR1 is KGHSH, CDR2 LQKENI, per germline. The CDR3 spans 14 residues. The CDR3 DNA sequence: TGTGCCAGCTCGACAGGGAACGAAGGTGAAAAACTGTTTTTT. Amino acids: CASSTGNEGEKLFF.

This clonotype was seen a handful of times. J is TRBJ2-5 and V is TRBV20-1; 7 positions match TRBD2. CDR1 and CDR2 (germline): DFQATT, SNEGSKA (reference sequence). This CDR3 spans 12 amino acids. V lost 6 bases to trimming and J lost 3 bases; unmatched junction nucleotides: 4. The CDR3 DNA sequence: TGCAGTGCCAGGAGCGGGAAAGAGACCCAGTACTTC. Amino acid sequence: CSARSGKETQYF.